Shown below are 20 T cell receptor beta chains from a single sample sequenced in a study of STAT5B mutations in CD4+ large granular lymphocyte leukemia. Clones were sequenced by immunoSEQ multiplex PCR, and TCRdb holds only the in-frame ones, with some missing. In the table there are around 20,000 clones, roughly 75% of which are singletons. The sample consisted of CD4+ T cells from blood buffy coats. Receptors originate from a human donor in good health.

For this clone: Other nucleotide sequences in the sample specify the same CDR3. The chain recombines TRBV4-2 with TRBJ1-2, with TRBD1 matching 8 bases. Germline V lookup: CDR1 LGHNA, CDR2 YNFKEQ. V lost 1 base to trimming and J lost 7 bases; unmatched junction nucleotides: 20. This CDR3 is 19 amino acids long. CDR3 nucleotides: TGTGCCAGCAGCCAAGGGGGACTCGGACAGGGAGCGAGGGTAGGTGGCTACACCTTC. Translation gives CASSQGGLGQGARVGGYTF.

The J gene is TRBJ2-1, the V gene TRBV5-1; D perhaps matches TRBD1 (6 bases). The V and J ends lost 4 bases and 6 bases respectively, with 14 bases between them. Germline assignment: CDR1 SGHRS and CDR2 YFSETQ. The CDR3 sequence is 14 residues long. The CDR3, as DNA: TGCGCCAGCAGCAGAACAGGGTCGGTCAATGAGCAGTTCTTC. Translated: CASSRTGSVNEQFF.

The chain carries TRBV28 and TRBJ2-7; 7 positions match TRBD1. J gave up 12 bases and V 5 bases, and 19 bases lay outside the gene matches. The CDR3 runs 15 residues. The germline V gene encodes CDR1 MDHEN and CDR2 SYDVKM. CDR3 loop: CASSPHAPSQGNLYF. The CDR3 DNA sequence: TGTGCCAGCAGTCCCCACGCGCCGTCACAGGGGAACCTGTACTTC.

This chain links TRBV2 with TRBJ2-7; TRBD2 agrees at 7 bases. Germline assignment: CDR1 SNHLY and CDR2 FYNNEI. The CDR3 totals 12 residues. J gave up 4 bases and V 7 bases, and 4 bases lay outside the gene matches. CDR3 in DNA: TGTGCCAGCAACGGGGGGACGTACGAGCAGTACTTC. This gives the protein CASNGGTYEQYF.

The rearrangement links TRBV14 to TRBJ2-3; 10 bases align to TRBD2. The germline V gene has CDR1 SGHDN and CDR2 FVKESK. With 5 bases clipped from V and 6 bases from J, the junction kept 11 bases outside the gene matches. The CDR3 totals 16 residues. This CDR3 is CASSRLAGHPWDTQYF. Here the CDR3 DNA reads TGTGCCAGCAGCAGACTAGCGGGCCACCCCTGGGATACGCAGTATTTT. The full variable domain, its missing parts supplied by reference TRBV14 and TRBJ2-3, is EAGVTQFPSHSVIEKGQTVTLRCDPISGHDNLYWYRRVMGKEIKFLLHFVKESKQDESGMPNNRFLAERTGGTYSTLKVQPAELEDSGVYFCASSRLAGHPWDTQYFGPGTRLTVL.

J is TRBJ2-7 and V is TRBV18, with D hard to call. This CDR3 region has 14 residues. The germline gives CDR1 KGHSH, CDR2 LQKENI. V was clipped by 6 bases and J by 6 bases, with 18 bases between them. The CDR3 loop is CASSLTRQVAEQYF. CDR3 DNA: TGTGCCAGCTCGCTGACACGGCAGGTTGCCGAGCAGTACTTC.

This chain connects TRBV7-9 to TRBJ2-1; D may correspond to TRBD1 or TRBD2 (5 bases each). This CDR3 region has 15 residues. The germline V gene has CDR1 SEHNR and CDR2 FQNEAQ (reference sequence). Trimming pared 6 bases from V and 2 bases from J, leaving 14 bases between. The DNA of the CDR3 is TGTGCCAGCAGTTGGGGGACCGGACCCTACAATGAGCAGTTCTTC. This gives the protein CASSWGTGPYNEQFF. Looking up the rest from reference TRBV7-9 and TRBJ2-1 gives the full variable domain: DTGVSQNPRHKITKRGQNVTFRCDPISEHNRLYWYRQTLGQGPEFLTYFQNEAQLEKSRLLSDRFSAERPKGSFSTLEIQRTEQGDSAMYLCASSWGTGPYNEQFFGPGTRLTVL.

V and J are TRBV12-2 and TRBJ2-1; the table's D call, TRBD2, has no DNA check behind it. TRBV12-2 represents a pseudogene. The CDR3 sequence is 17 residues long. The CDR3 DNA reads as TGTGCAAGTCGCTTAGGTCCGCTAGCGGGAAGAACAAATGAGCAGTTCTTC. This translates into CASRLGPLAGRTNEQFF.

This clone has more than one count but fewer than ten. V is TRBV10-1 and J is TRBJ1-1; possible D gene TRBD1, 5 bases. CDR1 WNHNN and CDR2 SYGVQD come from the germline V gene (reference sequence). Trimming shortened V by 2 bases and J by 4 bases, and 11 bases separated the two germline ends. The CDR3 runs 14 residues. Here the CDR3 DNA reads TGCGCCAGCAGTGAGCCGGGGAGGGGCACTGAAGCTTTCTTT. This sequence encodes CASSEPGRGTEAFF.

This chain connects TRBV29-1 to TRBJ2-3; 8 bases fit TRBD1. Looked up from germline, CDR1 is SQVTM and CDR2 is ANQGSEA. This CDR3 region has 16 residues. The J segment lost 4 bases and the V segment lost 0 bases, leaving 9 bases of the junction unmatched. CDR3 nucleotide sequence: TGCAGCGTTGAAGAGGGGGCTGACAGGGGCGCAGATACGCAGTATTTT. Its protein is CSVEEGADRGADTQYF.

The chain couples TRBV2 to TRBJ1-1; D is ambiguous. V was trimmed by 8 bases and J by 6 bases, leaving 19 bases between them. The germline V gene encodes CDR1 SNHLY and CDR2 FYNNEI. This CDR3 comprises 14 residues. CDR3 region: CASALVVARPEAFF. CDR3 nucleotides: TGTGCCAGCGCCCTCGTGGTGGCAAGACCTGAAGCTTTCTTT.

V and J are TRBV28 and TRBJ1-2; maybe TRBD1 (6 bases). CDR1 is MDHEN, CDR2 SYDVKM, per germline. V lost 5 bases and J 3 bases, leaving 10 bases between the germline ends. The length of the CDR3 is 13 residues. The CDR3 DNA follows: TGTGCCAGCAGTCCTGGACAGCACTATGGCTACACCTTC. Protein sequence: CASSPGQHYGYTF.

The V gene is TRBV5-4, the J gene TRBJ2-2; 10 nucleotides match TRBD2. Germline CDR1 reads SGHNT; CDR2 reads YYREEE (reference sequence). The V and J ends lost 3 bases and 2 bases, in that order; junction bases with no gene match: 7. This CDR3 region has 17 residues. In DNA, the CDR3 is TGTGCCAGCAGCTATGGTAGCGGGAGGACCAACACCGGGGAGCTGTTTTTT. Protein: CASSYGSGRTNTGELFF. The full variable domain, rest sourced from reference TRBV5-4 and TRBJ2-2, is ETGVTQSPTHLIKTRGQQVTLRCSSQSGHNTVSWYQQALGQGPQFIFQYYREEENGRGNFPPRFSGLQFPNYSSELNVNALELDDSALYLCASSYGSGRTNTGELFFGEGSRLTVL.

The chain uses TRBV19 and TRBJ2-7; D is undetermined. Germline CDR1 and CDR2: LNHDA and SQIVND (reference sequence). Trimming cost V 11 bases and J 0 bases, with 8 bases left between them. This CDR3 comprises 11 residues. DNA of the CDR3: TGTGCCCGCTTTTGCTCCTACGAGCAGTACTTC. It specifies CARFCSYEQYF.

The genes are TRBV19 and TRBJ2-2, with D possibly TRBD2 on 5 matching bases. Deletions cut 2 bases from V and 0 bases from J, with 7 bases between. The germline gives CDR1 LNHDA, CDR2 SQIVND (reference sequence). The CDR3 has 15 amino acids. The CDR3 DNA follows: TGTGCCAGTAGTATACAAGCGGCGAACACCGGGGAGCTGTTTTTT. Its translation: CASSIQAANTGELFF.

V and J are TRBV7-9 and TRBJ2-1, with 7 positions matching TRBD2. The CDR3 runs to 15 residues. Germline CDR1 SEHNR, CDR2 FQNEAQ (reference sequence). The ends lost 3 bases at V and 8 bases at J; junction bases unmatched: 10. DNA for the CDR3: TGTGCCAGCAGCTTCCGTTTGCGGGAGTTAGATGAGCAGTTCTTC. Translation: CASSFRLRELDEQFF.

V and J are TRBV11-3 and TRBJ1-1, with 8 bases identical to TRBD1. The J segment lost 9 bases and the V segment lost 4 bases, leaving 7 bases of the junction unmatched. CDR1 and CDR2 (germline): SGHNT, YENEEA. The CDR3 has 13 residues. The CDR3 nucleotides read TGTGCCAGCAGCTCAACCGCAGGGGGCCAAGCTTTCTTT. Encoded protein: CASSSTAGGQAFF. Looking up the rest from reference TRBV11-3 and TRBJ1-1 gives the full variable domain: EAGVVQSPRYKIIEKKQPVAFWCNPISGHNTLYWYLQNLGQGPELLIRYENEEAVDDSQLPKDRFSAERLKGVDSTLKIQPAELGDSAVYLCASSSTAGGQAFFGQGTRLTVV.

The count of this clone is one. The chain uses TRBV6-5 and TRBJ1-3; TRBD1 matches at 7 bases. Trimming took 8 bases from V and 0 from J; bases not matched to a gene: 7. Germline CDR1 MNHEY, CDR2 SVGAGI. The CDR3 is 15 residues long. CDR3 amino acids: CASGRQGDSGNTIYF. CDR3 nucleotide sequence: TGTGCCAGCGGAAGACAGGGCGACTCTGGAAACACCATATATTTT.

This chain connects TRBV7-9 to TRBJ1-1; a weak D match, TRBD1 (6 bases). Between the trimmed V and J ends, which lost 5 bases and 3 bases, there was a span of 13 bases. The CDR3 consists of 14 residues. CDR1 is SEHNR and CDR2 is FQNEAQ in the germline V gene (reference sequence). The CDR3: CASSPRGHDTEAFF. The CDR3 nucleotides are TGTGCCAGCAGCCCCCGGGGACATGACACTGAAGCTTTCTTT.

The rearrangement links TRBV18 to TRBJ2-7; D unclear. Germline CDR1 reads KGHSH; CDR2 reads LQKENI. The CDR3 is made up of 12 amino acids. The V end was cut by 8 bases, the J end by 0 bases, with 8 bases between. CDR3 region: CASAPDSYEQYF. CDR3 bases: TGTGCCAGCGCGCCGGACTCCTACGAGCAGTACTTC.